This T cell receptor beta chain originates from a study of PD-1 blockade in classical Hodgkin lymphoma. The time point here: cycle 4 day 1 (C4D1), after around six weeks of nivolumab. Exposure to brentuximab vedotin varied, and each patient had relapsed following autologous stem cell transplantation. V was shortened by 0 bases and J by 8 bases, with 13 bases between the two germline ends. CDR3 length: 14 residues. Germline-derived CDR1 and CDR2 are MNHEY and SVGAGI. Generated by immunoSEQ multiplex PCR, the TCRdb table keeps only in-frame clones and is missing some. Among fewer than 100,000 clones listed, roughly 91% were seen once.

Sequencing was performed on peripheral blood mononuclear cells (PBMCs), taken before the fourth cycle of nivolumab. The receptor was isolated from a human donor with classical Hodgkin lymphoma. The chain recombines TRBV6-5 with TRBJ1-2; no definite D call. The CDR3 here is CASSYSQQSTGYTF. The CDR3 DNA follows: TGTGCCAGCAGTTACTCGCAACAATCGACGGGCTACACCTTC.